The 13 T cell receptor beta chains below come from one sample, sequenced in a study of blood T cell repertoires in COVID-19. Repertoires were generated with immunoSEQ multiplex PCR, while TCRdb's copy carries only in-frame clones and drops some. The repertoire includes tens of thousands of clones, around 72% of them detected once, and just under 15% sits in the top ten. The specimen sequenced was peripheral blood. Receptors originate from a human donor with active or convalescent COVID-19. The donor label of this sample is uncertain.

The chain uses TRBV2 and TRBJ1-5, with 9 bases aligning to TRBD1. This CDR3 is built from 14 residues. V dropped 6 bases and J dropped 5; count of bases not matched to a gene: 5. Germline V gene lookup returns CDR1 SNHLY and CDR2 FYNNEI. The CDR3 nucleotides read TGTGCCAGCAGCGAGGACAGGGGCGATCAGCCCCAGCATTTT. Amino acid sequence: CASSEDRGDQPQHF.

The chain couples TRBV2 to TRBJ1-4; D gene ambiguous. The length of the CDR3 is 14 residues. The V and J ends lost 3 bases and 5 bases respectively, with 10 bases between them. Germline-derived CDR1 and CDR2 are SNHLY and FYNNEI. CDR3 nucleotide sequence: TGTGCCAGCAGTGAGGCGGTCCTAAATGAAAAACTGTTTTTT. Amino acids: CASSEAVLNEKLFF.

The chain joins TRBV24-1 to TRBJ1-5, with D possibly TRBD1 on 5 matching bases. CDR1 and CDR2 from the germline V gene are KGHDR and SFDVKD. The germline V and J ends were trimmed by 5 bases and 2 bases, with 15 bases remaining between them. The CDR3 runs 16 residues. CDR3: CATSGTDTGGNQPQHF. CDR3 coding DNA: TGTGCCACCAGTGGCACCGACACAGGCGGCAATCAGCCCCAGCATTTT.

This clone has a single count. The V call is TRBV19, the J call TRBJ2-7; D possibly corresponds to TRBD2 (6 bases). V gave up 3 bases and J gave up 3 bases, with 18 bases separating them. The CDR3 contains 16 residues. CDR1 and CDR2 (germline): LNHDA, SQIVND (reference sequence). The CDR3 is CASSISTSTIFYEQYF. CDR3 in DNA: TGTGCCAGTAGTATTTCGACTAGTACGATATTCTACGAGCAGTACTTC.

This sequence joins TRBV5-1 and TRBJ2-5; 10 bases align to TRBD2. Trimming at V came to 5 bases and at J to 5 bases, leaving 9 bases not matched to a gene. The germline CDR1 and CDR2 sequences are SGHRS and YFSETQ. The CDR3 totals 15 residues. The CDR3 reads CASRGASGSTETQYF. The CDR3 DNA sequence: TGCGCCAGCAGGGGGGCTAGCGGGAGTACGGAGACCCAGTACTTC.

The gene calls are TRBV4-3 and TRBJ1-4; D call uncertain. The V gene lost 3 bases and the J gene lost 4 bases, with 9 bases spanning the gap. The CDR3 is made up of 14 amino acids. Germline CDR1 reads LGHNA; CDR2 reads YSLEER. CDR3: CASSQETGNEKLFF. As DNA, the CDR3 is TGCGCCAGCAGCCAGGAGACGGGTAATGAAAAACTGTTTTTT.

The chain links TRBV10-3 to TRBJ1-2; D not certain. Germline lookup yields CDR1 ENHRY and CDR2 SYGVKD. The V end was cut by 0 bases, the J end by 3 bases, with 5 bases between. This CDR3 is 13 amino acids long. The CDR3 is CAISESTDYGYTF. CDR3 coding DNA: TGTGCCATCAGTGAGTCCACGGACTATGGCTACACCTTC.

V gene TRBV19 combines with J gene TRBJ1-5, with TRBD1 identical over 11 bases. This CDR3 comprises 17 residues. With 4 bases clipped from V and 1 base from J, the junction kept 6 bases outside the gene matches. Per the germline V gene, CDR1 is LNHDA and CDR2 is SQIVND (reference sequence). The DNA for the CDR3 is TGTGCCAGTAGTAGATGGGGACAGGGGGGGAGCAATCAGCCCCAGCATTTT. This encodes CASSRWGQGGSNQPQHF.

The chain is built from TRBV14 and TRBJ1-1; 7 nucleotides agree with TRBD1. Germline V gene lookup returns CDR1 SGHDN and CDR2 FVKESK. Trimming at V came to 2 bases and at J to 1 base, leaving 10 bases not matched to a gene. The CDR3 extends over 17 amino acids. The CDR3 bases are TGTGCCAGCAGCCAATTACTCACCGGGACAGCGAACACTGAAGCTTTCTTT. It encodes CASSQLLTGTANTEAFF.

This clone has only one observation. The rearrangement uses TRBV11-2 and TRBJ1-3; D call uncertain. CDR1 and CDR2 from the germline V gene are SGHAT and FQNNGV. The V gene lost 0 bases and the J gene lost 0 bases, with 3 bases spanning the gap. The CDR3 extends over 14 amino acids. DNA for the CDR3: TGTGCCAGCAGCTTAGACAGCTCTGGAAACACCATATATTTT. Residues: CASSLDSSGNTIYF. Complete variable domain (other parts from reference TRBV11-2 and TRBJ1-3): EAGVAQSPRYKIIEKRQSVAFWCNPISGHATLYWYQQILGQGPKLLIQFQNNGVVDDSQLPKDRFSAERLKGVDSTLKIQPAKLEDSAVYLCASSLDSSGNTIYFGEGSWLTVV.

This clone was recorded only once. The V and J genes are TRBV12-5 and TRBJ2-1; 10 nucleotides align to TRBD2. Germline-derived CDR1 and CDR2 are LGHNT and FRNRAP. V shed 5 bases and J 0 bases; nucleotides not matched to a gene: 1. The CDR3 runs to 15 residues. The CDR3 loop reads CASGASGSSYNEQFF. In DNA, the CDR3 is TGTGCTAGTGGTGCTAGCGGGAGCTCCTACAATGAGCAGTTCTTC.

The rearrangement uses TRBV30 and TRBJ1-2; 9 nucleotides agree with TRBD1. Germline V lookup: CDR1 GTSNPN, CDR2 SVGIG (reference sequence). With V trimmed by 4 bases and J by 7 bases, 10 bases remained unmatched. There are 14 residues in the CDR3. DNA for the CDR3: TGTGCCTGGAAGAGGGACAGGGTTAATGGTGGCTACACCTTC. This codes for CAWKRDRVNGGYTF.

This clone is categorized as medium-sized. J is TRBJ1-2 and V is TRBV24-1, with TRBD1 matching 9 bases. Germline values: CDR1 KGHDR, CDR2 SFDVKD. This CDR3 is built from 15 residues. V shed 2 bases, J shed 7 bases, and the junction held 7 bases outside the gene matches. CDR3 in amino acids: CATSDSDGTGFGYTF. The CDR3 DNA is TGTGCCACCAGTGATTCTGACGGGACAGGGTTTGGCTACACCTTC.